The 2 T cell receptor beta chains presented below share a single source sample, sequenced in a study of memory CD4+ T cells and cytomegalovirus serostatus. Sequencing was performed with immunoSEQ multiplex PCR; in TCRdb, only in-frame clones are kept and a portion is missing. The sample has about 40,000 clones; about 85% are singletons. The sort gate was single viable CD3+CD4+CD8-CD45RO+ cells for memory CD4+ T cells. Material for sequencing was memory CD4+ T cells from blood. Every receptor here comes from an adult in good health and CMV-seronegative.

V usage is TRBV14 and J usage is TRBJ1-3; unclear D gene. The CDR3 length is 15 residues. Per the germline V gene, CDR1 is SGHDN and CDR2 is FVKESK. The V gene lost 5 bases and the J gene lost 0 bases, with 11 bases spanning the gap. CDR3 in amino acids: CASSVGLHSGNTIYF. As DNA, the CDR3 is TGTGCCAGCAGCGTCGGGCTACACTCTGGAAACACCATATATTTT.

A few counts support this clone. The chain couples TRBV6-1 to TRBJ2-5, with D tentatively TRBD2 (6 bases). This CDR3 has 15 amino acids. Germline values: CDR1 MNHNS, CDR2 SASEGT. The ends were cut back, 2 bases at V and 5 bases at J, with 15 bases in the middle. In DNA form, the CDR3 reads TGTGCCAGCAGTGAAAAGAGTAGCGGAAGGGAGACCCAGTACTTC. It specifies CASSEKSSGRETQYF.